A single sample is the source of the 8 T cell receptor beta chains below, sequenced in a study of identical twins. A single record per CDR3 protein comes from TCRdb applying MiXCR to the 5' RACE reads. Among under 800,000 distinct CDR3 sequences listed, around 20% were seen once. In addition, the sample was reused for a study of T cells expressing NK-cell markers.

The specimen sequenced was PBMCs. These receptors were collected from a woman under 30 in good health.

This clonotype was detected many times. The rearrangement links TRBV5-1 to TRBJ1-2, with no clear D. The CDR3 has 15 residues. Per the germline V gene, CDR1 is SGHRS and CDR2 is YFSETQ. The V and J ends lost 0 bases and 4 bases respectively, with 13 bases between them. Here the CDR3 DNA reads TGCGCCAGCAGCTTGGAAGGGCAGCTCCTCTATGGCTACACCTTC. As protein: CASSLEGQLLYGYTF.

About this clonotype itself: A junction boundary mismatches the germline segment, possibly from a read error. The gene calls are TRBV12-3 or TRBV12-4 and TRBJ2-1, with 12 bases that match TRBD2. This CDR3 contains 18 residues. As DNA, the CDR3 is TGTACCAGCAGTTTAACCGGGACTAGCGGGCGATCCTACAATGAGCAGTTCTTC. Protein product: CTSSLTGTSGRSYNEQFF.

V usage is TRBV12-3 or TRBV12-4 and J usage is TRBJ2-2, with 8 bases aligning to TRBD1. CDR3 length equals 15 residues. The trim removed 7 bases at V and 3 bases at J, leaving 7 bases unmatched. The CDR3 loop is CASTIRGQDTGELFF. The CDR3 coding sequence is TGTGCCAGCACCATAAGGGGACAGGACACCGGGGAGCTGTTTTTT.

Only a few counts were recorded for this clonotype. This chain's CDR3 is CASSYPGEKLFF. CDR3 DNA sequence: TGTGCCAGCAGTTACCCAGGCGAAAAACTGTTTTTT. The chain carries TRBV6-5 and TRBJ1-4; D gene unclear. CDR1 and CDR2 (germline): MNHEY, SVGAGI. The CDR3 is 12 residues long. Between the trimmed V and J ends, which lost 2 bases and 8 bases, there was a span of 6 bases.

The chain couples TRBV4-2 to TRBJ2-6, with D perhaps given as TRBD1 or TRBD2 (5 bases each). Trimming stripped 0 bases from V and 4 bases from J, with 19 bases between. The V gene's germline CDR1 is LGHNA and CDR2 YNFKEQ. The CDR3 has 19 amino acids. CDR3: CASSQDRGAVGSGANVLTF. CDR3 DNA: TGTGCCAGCAGCCAAGATCGAGGGGCTGTGGGGTCCGGGGCCAACGTCCTGACTTTC.

As to this clonotype: A read error may be the cause here, since a much bigger clone is one base away. The V call is TRBV7-2, the J call TRBJ2-7, with 9 bases lining up with TRBD2. After removal of 5 bases from V and 0 bases from J, the junction contained 5 bases not matched to a gene. Germline assignment: CDR1 SGHTA and CDR2 FQGNSA. This CDR3 spans 15 amino acids. CDR3: CASSPRTSASYEQYF. Here the CDR3 DNA reads TGTGCCAGCAGCCCCCGGACTAGCGCCTCCTACGAGCAGTACTTC.

CDR3 region: CASSLRRREGHEQFF. The CDR3, as DNA: TGTGCCAGCAGCTTACGTCGGCGGGAGGGCCATGAGCAGTTCTTC. J is TRBJ2-1 and V is TRBV11-2; 9 bases agree with TRBD2. The CDR3 totals 15 residues. Unmatched junction bases numbered 7, after V lost 2 bases and J lost 8 bases. Germline CDR1 reads SGHAT; CDR2 reads FQNNGV.

The chain recombines TRBV7-2 with TRBJ2-7; TRBD2 agrees at 9 bases. V was pared by 1 base and J by 2 bases, with 6 bases of the junction left unmatched. Germline V lookup: CDR1 SGHTA, CDR2 FQGNSA. This CDR3 spans 16 amino acids. CDR3 nucleotides: TGTGCCAGCAGCTTAGTGGGCGGGAGGGTCCCCTACGAGCAGTACTTC. It translates to CASSLVGGRVPYEQYF.